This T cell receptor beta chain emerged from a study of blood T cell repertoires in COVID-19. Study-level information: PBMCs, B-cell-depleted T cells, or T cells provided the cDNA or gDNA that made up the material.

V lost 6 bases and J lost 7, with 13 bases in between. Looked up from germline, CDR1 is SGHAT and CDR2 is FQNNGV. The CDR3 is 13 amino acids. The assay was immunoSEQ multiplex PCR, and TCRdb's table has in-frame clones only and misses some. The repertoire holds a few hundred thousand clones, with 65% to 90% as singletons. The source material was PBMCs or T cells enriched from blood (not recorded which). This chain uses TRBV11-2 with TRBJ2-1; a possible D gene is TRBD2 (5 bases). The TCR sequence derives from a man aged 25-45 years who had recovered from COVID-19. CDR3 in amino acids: CASSPSTTNEQFF. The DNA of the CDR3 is TGTGCCAGCAGTCCGTCGACTACAAATGAGCAGTTCTTC. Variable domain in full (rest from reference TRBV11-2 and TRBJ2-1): EAGVAQSPRYKIIEKRQSVAFWCNPISGHATLYWYQQILGQGPKLLIQFQNNGVVDDSQLPKDRFSAERLKGVDSTLKIQPAKLEDSAVYLCASSPSTTNEQFFGPGTRLTVL.